One and the same sample provided the 22 T cell receptor beta chains below, sequenced in a study of blood T cells in healthy people across ages. The second PCR ran about 6 to 11 cycles with a sample-barcoded 5' primer and J-beta primers. MiXCR was run by TCRdb on the 5' RACE reads, yielding one entry per CDR3 protein. The table shows approximately 810,000 distinct CDR3 sequences, with roughly 26% occurring only once. Source material: blood. These receptors were collected from a woman of 80 years or more in good health.

A word on this clonotype: Just one base apart from a much larger clone, this may be a read error. V and J are TRBV11-2 and TRBJ2-2; no clear D. In germline, CDR1 is SGHAT, CDR2 FQNNGV. V was clipped by 5 bases and J by 5 bases, with 12 bases between them. The CDR3 runs to 14 residues. This chain's CDR3 is CASSIFRRTGELFF. The DNA for the CDR3 is TGTGCCAGCAGCATTTTCAGGAGAACCGGGGAGCTGTTTTTT.

This clonotype was counted many times. This may come from a read error, since a much larger clone is one base off. The genes are TRBV20-1 and TRBJ2-5; D gene uncertain. Germline V lookup: CDR1 DFQATT, CDR2 SNEGSKA (reference sequence). This CDR3 has 14 residues. V lost 6 bases and J 11 bases, leaving 25 bases between the germline ends. The CDR3 nucleotides are TGCAGTGCCGTAGTGCGGTCCTCGAATAATGAGCAGTACTTC. It encodes CSAVVRSSNNEQYF.

The chain carries TRBV6-1 and TRBJ2-1; D is possibly TRBD1 (6 bases). Trimming removed 7 bases at V and 0 bases at J, with 22 bases between. The CDR3 length is 18 residues. Germline V gene sequence: CDR1 MNHNS, CDR2 SASEGT. CDR3 nucleotide sequence: TGTGCCAGCACCAAGCACGAGACAGGTGCTTACTCCTACAATGAGCAGTTCTTC. Translated, it gives CASTKHETGAYSYNEQFF.

Note on this clonotype: Mismatch with germline at one junction end may stem from a read error. The gene calls are TRBV6-2 or TRBV6-3 and TRBJ1-5; TRBD1 aligns across 10 bases. The CDR3 is made up of 14 amino acids. Germline-derived CDR1 and CDR2 are MNHEY and SVGEGT. The CDR3 spells CAGRTGQGRQPQHF. The CDR3 DNA follows: TGTGCCGGCAGAACGGGACAGGGGAGACAGCCCCAGCATTTT.

About this clonotype itself: A single base separates this from a much larger clone, so it may be a read error. The CDR3 sequence: CSARGLPGTGGNEQFF. CDR3 coding DNA: TGCAGTGCTAGAGGTTTACCCGGGACAGGGGGAAATGAGCAGTTCTTC. The chain has TRBV20-1 and TRBJ2-1; 11 positions agree with TRBD1. Germline V gene lookup returns CDR1 DFQATT and CDR2 SNEGSKA (reference sequence). CDR3 length: 16 amino acids. The ends lost 1 base at V and 7 bases at J; junction bases unmatched: 9.

The gene calls are TRBV4-1 and TRBJ2-7, with 14 bases aligning to TRBD2. Germline V lookup: CDR1 MGHRA, CDR2 YSYEKL. The CDR3 consists of 17 residues. The V segment lost 1 base and the J segment 7 bases; nucleotides outside the gene matches: 9. Here the CDR3 reads CASSQGGLAGERNEQYF. The CDR3 DNA follows: TGCGCCAGCAGCCAAGGGGGACTAGCGGGAGAACGTAATGAGCAGTACTTC.

This clonotype was seen repeatedly, ten times or more. This sequence may be a read error, since a much larger clone differs from it by one base. The chain uses TRBV20-1 and TRBJ2-7; D may be TRBD2 (5 bases). CDR3 length: 12 amino acids. Germline CDR1 DFQATT, CDR2 SNEGSKA (reference sequence). CDR3 amino acids: CRASRAESEQYF. The DNA of the CDR3 is TGCAGGGCTAGCCGTGCCGAGAGCGAGCAGTACTTC.

This clonotype appeared many times. The CDR3 nucleotides read TGTGCCAGCAGCTTAGGGGGACAGACACCCGGGGCCCAGTACTTC. Translating it yields CASSLGGQTPGAQYF. The chain joins TRBV7-2 to TRBJ2-5, with 7 bases matching TRBD1. CDR1 and CDR2 (germline): SGHTA, FQGNSA. V was clipped by 1 base and J by 9 bases; unmatched bases: 11. This CDR3 comprises 15 residues.

This clonotype was detected only a few times. CDR3 amino acids: CASSSDRANYGYTF. The CDR3 bases are TGTGCCAGTAGTTCTGACAGGGCTAACTATGGCTACACCTTC. The rearrangement joins TRBV19 to TRBJ1-2; 7 nucleotides match TRBD1. Trimming cost V 5 bases and J 0 bases; bases outside gene matches: 3. Germline V gene lookup returns CDR1 LNHDA and CDR2 SQIVND (reference sequence). The CDR3 totals 14 residues.

This rearrangement joins TRBV4-1 to TRBJ2-3, with TRBD2 matching 12 bases. J was trimmed by 3 bases and V by 4 bases; bases with no gene match: 8. Germline V gene data show CDR1 as MGHRA and CDR2 as YSYEKL. The CDR3 runs 17 residues. The CDR3 bases are TGCGCCAGCAGCCGGCTACCCACTAGCGGGAGGACAGATACGCAGTATTTT. Translated: CASSRLPTSGRTDTQYF.

In its sample, this clonotype was seen a few times. The chain couples TRBV14 to TRBJ1-2; 8 bases agree with TRBD1. CDR1 and CDR2 (germline): SGHDN, FVKESK. V was pared by 6 bases and J by 3 bases, with 6 bases of the junction left unmatched. This CDR3 has 14 residues. The CDR3 loop is CASSQGALDYGYTF. Written as DNA, the CDR3 is TGTGCCAGCAGTCAGGGGGCCCTTGACTATGGCTACACCTTC. The whole variable domain, filled in from reference TRBV14 and TRBJ1-2, reads EAGVTQFPSHSVIEKGQTVTLRCDPISGHDNLYWYRRVMGKEIKFLLHFVKESKQDESGMPNNRFLAERTGGTYSTLKVQPAELEDSGVYFCASSQGALDYGYTFGSGTRLTVV.

The chain carries TRBV9 and TRBJ2-7, with D perhaps given as TRBD1 or TRBD2 (5 bases each). Looked up from germline, CDR1 is SGDLS and CDR2 is YYNGEE. The CDR3 totals 16 residues. V was shortened by 4 bases and J by 0 bases, with 17 bases between the two germline ends. DNA of the CDR3: TGTGCCAGCAGCAAGGGACCGACCCCGAGCTCCTACGAGCAGTACTTC. Its translation is CASSKGPTPSSYEQYF.

This chain links TRBV5-5 with TRBJ2-1; D is uncertain. The V end lost 6 bases, the J end lost 1 base, and 14 bases lay between the germline ends. Germline CDR1 reads SGHKS; CDR2 reads YYEKEE (reference sequence). This CDR3 is 15 amino acids long. The CDR3, as DNA: TGTGCCAGCAACACATTAACGGGTTCCTACAATGAGCAGTTCTTC. It encodes CASNTLTGSYNEQFF. The full variable domain, its missing parts supplied by reference TRBV5-5 and TRBJ2-1, is DAGVTQSPTHLIKTRGQQVTLRCSPISGHKSVSWYQQVLGQGPQFIFQYYEKEERGRGNFPDRFSARQFPNYSSELNVNALLLGDSALYLCASNTLTGSYNEQFFGPGTRLTVL.

This clonotype was detected many times. This sequence joins TRBV7-2 and TRBJ1-2; TRBD1 matches 8 bases. There are 16 residues in the CDR3. With V trimmed by 5 bases and J by 4 bases, 12 bases remained unmatched. Germline CDR1 reads SGHTA; CDR2 reads FQGNSA. CDR3 sequence: CASSPRRDRLAYGYTF. Here the CDR3 DNA reads TGTGCCAGCAGCCCCCGCCGGGACAGGTTGGCCTATGGCTACACCTTC.

Comment on this clonotype: This could be a read error, since a much larger clone is one nucleotide away. V and J are TRBV7-8 and TRBJ1-6; TRBD1 matches 9 bases. The CDR3 covers 14 residues. Germline CDR1 and CDR2: SGHVS and FQNEAQ. The CDR3 region is CVSSPGTGSSPLHF. In DNA form, the CDR3 reads TGTGTCAGCAGCCCTGGGACAGGGAGCTCACCCCTCCACTTT.

V gene TRBV5-1 combines with J gene TRBJ2-3, with D possibly being TRBD1 (5 bases). This CDR3 contains 14 residues. Trimming shortened V by 3 bases and J by 6 bases, and 14 bases separated the two germline ends. Germline V gene data show CDR1 as SGHRS and CDR2 as YFSETQ. The CDR3 is CASSSPQVTDTQYF. In DNA form, the CDR3 reads TGCGCCAGCAGCTCACCACAGGTTACGGATACGCAGTATTTT.

The chain recombines TRBV5-6 with TRBJ2-4; TRBD1 agrees at 10 bases. After removal of 0 bases from V and 0 bases from J, the junction contained 9 bases not matched to a gene. The germline CDR1 and CDR2 sequences are SGHDT and YYEEEE. This CDR3 has 19 residues. The CDR3 is CASSLGATGGSLAKNIQYF. The CDR3 bases are TGTGCCAGCAGCTTGGGTGCGACAGGGGGCTCTCTAGCCAAAAACATTCAGTACTTC.

The chain combines TRBV30 with TRBJ1-2; a weak D match, TRBD1 (5 bases). Between the trimmed V and J ends, which lost 6 bases and 4 bases, there was a span of 21 bases. The germline gives CDR1 GTSNPN, CDR2 SVGIG (reference sequence). The CDR3 covers 15 residues. The CDR3 spells CACDSLGDRPYGYTF. DNA for the CDR3: TGTGCCTGTGATTCGCTCGGGGACCGTCCCTATGGCTACACCTTC. Full variable domain (missing parts from reference TRBV30 and TRBJ1-2): SQTIHQWPATLVQPVGSPLSLECTVEGTSNPNLYWYRQAAGRGLQLLFYSVGIGQISSEVPQNLSASRPQDRQFILSSKKLLLSDSGFYLCACDSLGDRPYGYTFGSGTRLTVV.

V gene TRBV4-1 combines with J gene TRBJ1-4; D ambiguous. From germline, CDR1 is MGHRA and CDR2 YSYEKL. The CDR3 is 15 residues long. The ends were cut back, 0 bases at V and 4 bases at J, with 9 bases in the middle. CDR3 sequence: CASSQDGVFNEKLFF. CDR3 DNA sequence: TGCGCCAGCAGCCAAGACGGGGTATTTAATGAAAAACTGTTTTTT.

Details on this clonotype: A single base separates this from a much larger clone, so it may be a read error. The rearrangement links TRBV12-3 or TRBV12-4 to TRBJ2-6; 9 nucleotides match TRBD1. CDR3 length: 18 amino acids. CDR3 nucleotides: TGTGCCAGCAGTTTAAAAGGGACAGGGATCATGGGGGCCAACGTCCGGACTTTC. It codes for CASSLKGTGIMGANVRTF.

This clonotype was seen ten or more times. The rearrangement links TRBV6-6 to TRBJ2-6, with TRBD2 as a possible D gene (5 bases). Trimming stripped 7 bases from V and 2 bases from J, with 15 bases between. Germline V gene sequence: CDR1 MNHNY, CDR2 SVGAGI (reference sequence). The CDR3 runs to 16 residues. The CDR3 loop reads CASKESGRTGANVLTF. The DNA for the CDR3 is TGTGCCAGCAAGGAGAGCGGACGGACTGGGGCCAACGTCCTGACTTTC.

This clonotype has at least ten counts. V gene TRBV7-9 combines with J gene TRBJ2-1; 15 bases fit TRBD2. Germline V gives CDR1 SEHNR, CDR2 FQNEAQ (reference sequence). This CDR3 is 17 amino acids long. V lost 4 bases and J lost 9; bases outside the gene matches: 10. For the CDR3, the DNA is TGTGCCAGCAGCTCATCGGGACTAGCGGGGGGAATGAGTGAGCAGTTCTTC. Translated, it gives CASSSSGLAGGMSEQFF.